A selection of T cell receptor beta chains follows, all from one sample in a study of blood T cell repertoires in COVID-19. Only in-frame clones appear in the TCRdb table, and some are missing; sequencing was by immunoSEQ multiplex PCR. The repertoire includes some 130,000 clones, 75% to 90% of them detected once, and 4.3% sits in the top ten. What was sequenced was peripheral blood. The receptors stem from a man in his sixties with COVID-19, enrolled during active disease. CDR3s include the opening cysteine and the closing phenylalanine or tryptophan. A D gene is named only where the DNA matches it firmly. Some rows have no size entry. The others give once, few or many, or a class for an expanded clone.

>TRBJ2-1|13|TRBV11-2|-|-
CASSFSGGNEQFF
TGTGCCAGCAGCTTTTCAGGGGGGAATGAGCAGTTCTTC
>TRBJ1-4|15|TRBV19|-|-
CASSIAGQGREKLFF
TGTGCCAGTAGTATAGCGGGCCAGGGTCGGGAAAAACTGTTTTTT
>TRBJ1-5|15|TRBV5-1|TRBD1|-
CASSEGTGKNQPQHF
TGCGCCAGCAGCGAGGGGACAGGGAAAAATCAGCCCCAGCATTTT
>TRBJ1-2|15|TRBV6-5|TRBD1|-
CASSSNRDRRGGYTF
TGTGCCAGCAGTTCGAACCGGGACAGGAGAGGGGGCTACACCTTC
>TRBJ1-3|16|TRBV9|-|-
CASSVGPLVAGNTIYF
TGTGCCAGCAGCGTTGGGCCCCTCGTTGCTGGAAACACCATATATTTT
>TRBJ1-4|13|TRBV15|-|-
CATSMGGEGKLFF
TGTGCCACCAGCATGGGGGGGGAGGGAAAACTGTTTTTT
>TRBJ1-6|14|TRBV7-9|TRBD1|-
CASSLETGNSPLHF
TGTGCCAGCAGCTTAGAGACAGGGAATTCACCCCTCCACTTT
>TRBJ1-1|10|TRBV29-1|-|-
CSVAQTEAFF
TGCAGCGTTGCTCAGACTGAAGCTTTCTTT
>TRBJ1-2|16|TRBV21-1|-|-
CASSKATGQTHYGYTF
TGTGCCAGCAGCAAAGCTACAGGACAGACCCATTATGGCTACACCTTC
>TRBJ1-2|11|TRBV19|-|-
CASRDGGSYTF
TGTGCCAGTAGGGACGGAGGAAGCTACACCTTC
>TRBJ1-2|15|TRBV5-1|-|-
CASSWAVTGNYGYTF
TGCGCCAGCAGCTGGGCGGTGACAGGCAACTATGGCTACACCTTC
>TRBJ1-4|14|TRBV19|-|-
CASSIGPRRKKLFF
TGTGCCAGTAGTATAGGCCCAAGGAGGAAGAAACTGTTTTTT
>TRBJ2-3|17|TRBV11-3|TRBD1|-
CASSDKTGGFGTDTQYF
TGTGCCAGCAGCGACAAAACAGGGGGCTTCGGCACAGATACGCAGTATTTT
>TRBJ2-3|15|TRBV29-1|TRBD2|-
CSSSGGGTSTDTQYF
TGCAGCTCATCGGGGGGGGGTACTAGCACAGATACGCAGTATTTT
>TRBJ1-1|16|TRBV19|-|-
CASTILQGMGGTEAFF
TGTGCCAGTACCATACTTCAGGGGATGGGCGGCACTGAAGCTTTCTTT
>TRBJ1-2|11|TRBV10-3|-|-
CAISEGPGYTF
TGTGCCATCAGTGAGGGGCCCGGCTACACCTTC
>TRBJ2-5|10|TRBV29-1|-|-
CSYLRETQYF
TGCAGCTATCTCAGGGAGACCCAGTACTTC
>TRBJ2-3|12|TRBV29-1|-|-
CSVDRGTDTQYF
TGCAGCGTTGATAGGGGTACAGATACGCAGTATTTT
>TRBJ1-5|12|TRBV28|-|-
CASSSGDQPQHF
TGTGCCAGCAGCTCAGGGGATCAGCCCCAGCATTTT
>TRBJ1-4|15|TRBV6-1|TRBD1|-
CASSEAYRGPEKLFF
TGTGCCAGCAGTGAAGCGTACAGGGGGCCTGAAAAACTGTTTTTT
>TRBJ1-2|14|TRBV27|TRBD1|-
CASSWDRGSYGYTF
TGTGCCAGCAGTTGGGACAGGGGATCTTATGGCTACACCTTC
>TRBJ1-1|15|TRBV21-1|-|-
CASSKDKGAVTEAFF
TGTGCCAGCAGCAAAGATAAGGGGGCTGTAACTGAAGCTTTCTTT
>TRBJ1-1|17|TRBV7-8|TRBD1|-
CASSLEYGQAMNTEAFF
TGTGCCAGCAGCTTAGAGTATGGACAGGCCATGAACACTGAAGCTTTCTTT
>TRBJ1-2|15|TRBV5-1|-|-
CASSLVGGDGYGYTF
TGCGCCAGCAGCTTGGTCGGGGGAGACGGCTATGGCTACACCTTC
>TRBJ1-2|13|TRBV19|-|once
CASSKGANYGYTF
TGTGCCAGTAGTAAGGGGGCTAACTATGGCTACACCTTC
>TRBJ2-5|17|TRBV5-1|TRBD2|-
CASSSAATSGGGETQYF
TGCGCCAGCAGCTCCGCCGCGACTAGCGGGGGAGGAGAGACCCAGTACTTC
>TRBJ1-4|16|TRBV27|-|once
CASSLARVPEYEKLFF
TGTGCCAGCAGTCTGGCCAGGGTCCCAGAGTATGAAAAACTGTTTTTT
>TRBJ1-2|15|TRBV6-5|-|-
CASSYSSWGRVGYTF
TGTGCCAGCAGTTACTCGTCGTGGGGGCGAGTAGGCTACACCTTC
>TRBJ1-4|14|TRBV5-6|-|-
CASSFDRFNEKLFF
TGTGCCAGCAGCTTTGACAGATTTAATGAAAAACTGTTTTTT
>TRBJ2-1|14|TRBV4-2|-|-
CASSQDQGYNEQFF
TGTGCCAGCAGCCAAGATCAGGGATACAATGAGCAGTTCTTC
>TRBJ1-1|14|TRBV7-2|TRBD1|-
CASSPDRVKTEAFF
TGTGCCAGCAGTCCTGACAGGGTAAAAACTGAAGCTTTCTTT
>TRBJ1-5|15|TRBV18|TRBD1|few
CASSRGGWDNQPQHF
TGTGCCAGCTCAAGAGGGGGCTGGGACAATCAGCCCCAGCATTTT
>TRBJ1-5|14|TRBV18|-|-
CASSSSAQNQPQHF
TGTGCCAGCTCATCCTCCGCACAGAATCAGCCCCAGCATTTT
>TRBJ2-3|12|TRBV9|-|few
CASSVGADTQYF
TGTGCCAGCAGCGTCGGTGCAGATACGCAGTATTTT
>TRBJ2-3|15|TRBV5-1|TRBD2|-
CASSFSGDDTDTQYF
TGCGCCAGCAGCTTTAGCGGGGATGACACAGATACGCAGTATTTT
>TRBJ1-5|16|TRBV19|-|once
CASSDPVEGSTRPQHF
TGTGCCAGTAGTGACCCCGTGGAGGGTTCCACCCGCCCCCAGCATTTT
>TRBJ1-4|15|TRBV4-3|-|once
CASSPSIAGHEKLFF
TGCGCCAGCAGCCCCTCTATAGCAGGGCACGAAAAACTGTTTTTT
>TRBJ2-3|15|TRBV5-1|-|-
CASRGGPVYTDTQYF
TGCGCCAGCAGGGGGGGACCAGTCTACACAGATACGCAGTATTTT
>TRBJ1-6|17|TRBV5-3|-|-
CARSILTSSTRVSPLHF
TGTGCCAGAAGCATTCTGACCTCCTCAACTCGGGTCTCACCCCTCCACTTT
>TRBJ2-2|16|TRBV27|TRBD2|-
CASTQWSGGASGELFF
TGTGCCAGCACCCAGTGGAGCGGGGGGGCTTCCGGGGAGCTGTTTTTT
>TRBJ2-2|14|TRBV4-1|-|-
CASSQVGATGELFF
TGCGCCAGCAGCCAAGTGGGGGCCACCGGGGAGCTGTTTTTT
>TRBJ1-5|17|TRBV28|-|-
CAITGSFWAGVEQPQHF
TGTGCCATTACGGGCTCTTTCTGGGCAGGGGTTGAGCAGCCCCAGCATTTT